These 22 T cell receptor beta chains originate from one sample sequenced in a study of T cells after yellow fever vaccination. TCRdb reprocessed the 5' RACE reads with MiXCR, giving one entry per CDR3 protein. The repertoire has 70,000 or so distinct CDR3 sequences, approximately 5% of them found once; the top ten carry around 2.2%. The sample was CD4+ T cells sorted from PBMCs, taken roughly 15 days after the first yellow fever vaccination. These receptors came from a man in his late teens or twenties who received the YFV17D yellow fever vaccine.

This clonotype was detected ten times or more. The V gene is TRBV24-1, the J gene TRBJ2-4, with D possibly being TRBD2 (6 bases). The germline V gene encodes CDR1 KGHDR and CDR2 SFDVKD. The CDR3 is made up of 13 amino acids. Trimming cost V 9 bases and J 4 bases, with 12 bases left between them. CDR3 DNA: TGTGCCACCGCCGGGACTCCAAAAAACATTCAGTACTTC. Amino acids: CATAGTPKNIQYF.

There are many counts of this clonotype. CDR3 sequence (DNA): TGTGCCAGCAGCTTCGGGACATGGGATGAGCAGTTCTTC. Translation gives CASSFGTWDEQFF. The chain carries TRBV7-6 and TRBJ2-1; D is possibly TRBD1 (6 bases). CDR1 and CDR2 from the germline V gene are SGHVS and FNYEAQ. Trimming removed 3 bases from V and 8 bases from J, with 11 bases in between. CDR3 length: 13 amino acids. Full variable domain (remainder filled in from reference TRBV7-6 and TRBJ2-1): GAGVSQSPRYKVTKRGQDVALRCDPISGHVSLYWYRQALGQGPEFLTYFNYEAQQDKSGLPNDRFSAERPEGSISTLTIQRTEQRDSAMYRCASSFGTWDEQFFGPGTRLTVL.

This clonotype was counted at least ten times. The gene calls are TRBV27 and TRBJ1-1; no definite D call. The germline V gene encodes CDR1 MNHEY and CDR2 SMNVEV (reference sequence). Trimming left V 8 bases short and J 6 bases short, with 10 bases between. This CDR3 comprises 11 residues. CDR3 in DNA: TGTGCCAGCGGCGCGTCCGCTGAAGCTTTCTTT. This sequence encodes CASGASAEAFF.

This clonotype occurred many times. The genes are TRBV5-1 and TRBJ2-7; tentative D call: TRBD1 (6 bases). CDR3 size: 14 residues. Trimming removed 2 bases from V and 4 bases from J, with 13 bases in between. CDR1 and CDR2 (germline): SGHRS, YFSETQ. The CDR3 protein is CASSFRTEAYEQYF. The CDR3 nucleotides read TGCGCCAGCAGCTTTAGGACAGAAGCATACGAGCAGTACTTC.

In this sample, this clonotype turned up many times. V is TRBV28 and J is TRBJ2-2; no clear D. Germline V CDR1 and CDR2: MDHEN, SYDVKM. Trimming removed 5 bases from V and 5 bases from J, with 9 bases in between. This CDR3 spans 13 amino acids. CDR3 nucleotides: TGTGCCAGCAGTGCCCCGAGTACCGGGGAGCTGTTTTTT. Amino acids: CASSAPSTGELFF.

This clonotype was seen many times. This rearrangement joins TRBV7-3 to TRBJ2-2; no firm D call. The CDR3 is 14 amino acids. CDR1 and CDR2 (germline): SGHTA, FQGTGA. Trimming removed 2 bases at V and 4 bases at J, with 8 bases between. The CDR3 DNA is TGTGCCAGCAGCTTAGGGGTCGGCACCGGGGAGCTGTTTTTT. Its translation: CASSLGVGTGELFF.

This clonotype was counted ten times or more. The V and J genes are TRBV7-9 and TRBJ1-4; 7 bases map to TRBD1. With V trimmed by 3 bases and J by 8 bases, 6 bases remained unmatched. Germline CDR1 is SEHNR and CDR2 is FQNEAQ (reference sequence). CDR3 length equals 14 residues. CDR3 region: CASSLTGQDEKLFF. The CDR3 DNA follows: TGTGCCAGCAGCTTGACAGGACAGGACGAAAAACTGTTTTTT.

This clonotype was recorded many times. This chain links TRBV7-2 with TRBJ1-4; no reliable D call. V was shortened by 5 bases and J by 8 bases, with 24 bases between the two germline ends. This CDR3 is built from 17 residues. From germline, CDR1 is SGHTA and CDR2 FQGNSA. The CDR3: CASSLVVSGSVGEKLFF. CDR3 bases: TGTGCCAGCAGCCTGGTGGTCTCGGGGAGCGTCGGGGAAAAACTGTTTTTT. The variable domain in full, completed from reference TRBV7-2 and TRBJ1-4, reads GAGVSQSPSNKVTEKGKDVELRCDPISGHTALYWYRQSLGQGLEFLIYFQGNSAPDKSGLPSDRFSAERTGGSVSTLTIQRTQQEDSAVYLCASSLVVSGSVGEKLFFGSGTQLSVL.

This clonotype was recorded at least ten times. The V and J genes are TRBV5-1 and TRBJ1-1, with D perhaps TRBD1 (5 bases). In germline, CDR1 is SGHRS, CDR2 YFSETQ. The CDR3 runs 16 residues. V was cut by 3 bases and J by 0 bases, with 15 bases left in between. The CDR3 DNA reads as TGCGCCAGCAGCTCGAACCCCGGGACCGTGAACACTGAAGCTTTCTTT. It specifies CASSSNPGTVNTEAFF.

This clonotype was observed at least ten times. This chain connects TRBV7-9 to TRBJ2-1, with D hard to call. The V end lost 5 bases, the J end lost 4 bases, and 12 bases lay between the germline ends. The CDR3 runs 14 residues. Germline CDR1 is SEHNR and CDR2 is FQNEAQ (reference sequence). This CDR3 is CASSTQQGYNEQFF. The CDR3 DNA reads TGTGCCAGCAGCACTCAGCAAGGATACAATGAGCAGTTCTTC.

In this sample, this clonotype turned up many times. CDR3 amino acids: CAIKDTGELFF. The CDR3, as DNA: TGTGCCATCAAGGACACCGGGGAGCTGTTTTTT. The chain is built from TRBV10-3 and TRBJ2-2; D unresolved. Trimming left V 7 bases short and J 3 bases short, with 3 bases between. Germline V gene lookup returns CDR1 ENHRY and CDR2 SYGVKD. The CDR3 runs 11 residues.

This clonotype was picked up many times. The chain joins TRBV5-1 to TRBJ2-2, with D perhaps TRBD2 (5 bases). CDR3 size: 14 residues. The V gene lost 4 bases and the J gene lost 3 bases, with 10 bases spanning the gap. Germline values: CDR1 SGHRS, CDR2 YFSETQ. The CDR3 DNA sequence: TGCGCCAGCAGCCCCCGGACTGACACCGGGGAGCTGTTTTTT. As protein: CASSPRTDTGELFF.

This clonotype was detected many times. The CDR3 region has the DNA TGTGCCAGCAGTTACACTTTGGGACAGGAGCCGCTCGGGGAGCTGTTTTTT. Its translation is CASSYTLGQEPLGELFF. The chain couples TRBV6-5 to TRBJ2-2, with TRBD1 identical over 8 bases. Per the germline V gene, CDR1 is MNHEY and CDR2 is SVGAGI. V gave up 2 bases and J gave up 7 bases; unmatched junction bases: 12. The CDR3 covers 17 residues.

This clonotype was counted at least ten times. This sequence joins TRBV6-2 or TRBV6-3 and TRBJ2-7; 12 bases map to TRBD2. CDR3 length: 14 amino acids. The ends lost 5 bases at V and 3 bases at J; junction bases unmatched: 2. Looked up from germline, CDR1 is MNHEY and CDR2 is SVGEGT. The CDR3 sequence: CASSGLAGNYEQYF. CDR3 nucleotides: TGTGCCAGCAGTGGACTAGCGGGAAACTACGAGCAGTACTTC.

This clonotype was seen repeatedly, ten times or more. The V and J genes are TRBV5-1 and TRBJ2-1; D gene uncertain. Germline CDR1 reads SGHRS; CDR2 reads YFSETQ. The CDR3 contains 13 residues. Trimming removed 0 bases at V and 4 bases at J, with 5 bases between. CDR3 nucleotide sequence: TGCGCCAGCAGCTTGGACATATACAATGAGCAGTTCTTC. Its protein product is CASSLDIYNEQFF.

This clonotype was picked up many times. J is TRBJ1-2 and V is TRBV6-2 or TRBV6-3, with 7 bases aligning to TRBD1. The CDR3 has 13 residues. V dropped 6 bases and J dropped 6; count of bases not matched to a gene: 7. CDR1 and CDR2 (germline): MNHEY, SVGEGT. In DNA form, the CDR3 reads TGTGCCAGCAGATCCGACAGGGCCCATGGCTACACCTTC. Translated, it gives CASRSDRAHGYTF.

This clonotype was seen at least ten times. The genes are TRBV5-1 and TRBJ2-3; 8 nucleotides agree with TRBD1. Unmatched junction bases numbered 11, after V lost 4 bases and J lost 4 bases. The CDR3 spans 16 residues. Germline V gene sequence: CDR1 SGHRS, CDR2 YFSETQ. The DNA of the CDR3 is TGCGCCAGCAGCACTGACGGACAGGGCGGGTCAGATACGCAGTATTTT. It specifies CASSTDGQGGSDTQYF.

This clonotype was observed many times. The CDR3 sequence is CASSISWANYGYTF. In DNA, the CDR3 is TGTGCCAGTTCCATCAGTTGGGCTAACTATGGCTACACCTTC. The V and J genes are TRBV27 and TRBJ1-2, with D hard to call. CDR1 and CDR2 from the germline V gene are MNHEY and SMNVEV (reference sequence). Trimming removed 9 bases from V and 0 bases from J, with 14 bases in between. The CDR3 has 14 amino acids.

The sample holds many counts of this clonotype. The chain uses TRBV19 and TRBJ1-2; D remains ambiguous. The germline gives CDR1 LNHDA, CDR2 SQIVND (reference sequence). V was pared by 5 bases and J by 1 base, with 11 bases between. CDR3 length: 14 amino acids. CDR3 in amino acids: CASSRQQLNYGYTF. DNA of the CDR3: TGTGCCAGTAGTCGCCAACAGCTTAACTATGGCTACACCTTC.

In its sample, this clonotype was seen many times. The rearrangement uses TRBV4-3 and TRBJ2-2, with a weak D call TRBD2 (6 bases). Trimming removed 0 bases from V and 6 bases from J, with 14 bases in between. The CDR3 is 16 residues long. Germline CDR1 and CDR2: LGHNA and YSLEER. The CDR3 DNA follows: TGCGCCAGCAGCCAAGAAAGGGCTAGCGACGCCGGGGAGCTGTTTTTT. This translates into CASSQERASDAGELFF.

Ten or more counts support this clonotype. The V call is TRBV12-3 or TRBV12-4, the J call TRBJ1-2; no firm D call. V lost 6 bases and J lost 8, with 13 bases in between. The CDR3 length is 12 residues. The CDR3 DNA is TGTGCCAGCAGCCCGGGGTCCGGCGGCTACACCTTC. Encoded protein: CASSPGSGGYTF.

A few counts support this clonotype. This chain uses TRBV12-3 or TRBV12-4 with TRBJ1-2; D not certain. The V end was cut by 1 base, the J end by 10 bases, with 13 bases between. The CDR3 runs 13 residues. CDR3 sequence (DNA): TGTGCCAGCAGTTTAGGAGAGGCCAGAGCCTACACCTTC. Amino acids: CASSLGEARAYTF.